This T cell receptor (beta chain) was sequenced in a study of T-cell memory formation after mild COVID-19. Findings and caveats of the study: Pre-infection memory showed some responding clones, and this suggested that cross-reactive memory joined.

Each CDR3 protein gets one entry after TCRdb re-called the 5' RACE reads with MiXCR. The top ten clones hold roughly 22% of a sample with roughly 300,000 distinct CDR3 sequences, 8% to 10% of them seen once. This clonotype has a count of ten or more. Its cognate antigen is unknown. Deletions cut 3 bases from V and 7 bases from J, with 18 bases between. Germline CDR1 is KGHSH and CDR2 is LQKENI. This CDR3 is 16 amino acids long. Sequenced sample: PBMCs or a T cell subset sorted from them (not recorded which). The clonotype comes from a man aged 18 to 30 who had mild COVID-19 (a few samples of this study predate the infection). Cell type and time point are not known. This rearrangement joins TRBV18 to TRBJ2-2; D perhaps matches TRBD2 (5 bases). CDR3 in DNA: TGTGCCAGCTCACCCCCGAGCGGCTACGGAGGCGGGGAGCTGTTTTTT. It is translated as CASSPPSGYGGGELFF.